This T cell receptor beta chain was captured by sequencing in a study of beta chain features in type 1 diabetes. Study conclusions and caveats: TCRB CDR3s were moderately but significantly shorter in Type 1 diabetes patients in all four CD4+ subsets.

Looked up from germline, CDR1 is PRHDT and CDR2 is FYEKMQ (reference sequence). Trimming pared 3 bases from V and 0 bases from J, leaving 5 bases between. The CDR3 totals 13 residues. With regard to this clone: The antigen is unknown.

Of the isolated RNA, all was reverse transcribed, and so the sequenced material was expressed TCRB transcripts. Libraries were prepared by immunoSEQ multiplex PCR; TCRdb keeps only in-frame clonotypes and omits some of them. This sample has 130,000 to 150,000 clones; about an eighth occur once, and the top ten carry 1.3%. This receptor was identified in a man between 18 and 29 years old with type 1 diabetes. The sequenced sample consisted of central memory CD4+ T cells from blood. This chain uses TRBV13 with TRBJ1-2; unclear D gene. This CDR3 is CASSLGTNYGYTF. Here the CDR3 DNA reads TGTGCCAGCAGCTTGGGGACTAACTATGGCTACACCTTC.